This TCR beta chain derives from a study of shared clonotypes between healthy human individuals. Across the whole study: Per donor, three plates held CD4 naive cells, three held CD4 memory, two held CD8 naive and one held CD8 memory.

A remark on this clone: Its antigen is as yet unknown.

TCRdb's table, derived via immunoSEQ multiplex PCR, lists solely in-frame clones and lacks some. The sample has about 1.5 million clones, approximately 98% seen once. Germline V gene lookup returns CDR1 LGHNA and CDR2 YSLEER. V was shortened by 3 bases and J by 0 bases, with 15 bases between the two germline ends. This CDR3 comprises 17 residues. Overall study results and limits: The four-donor shared clonotypes exceeded non-shared clonotypes in generation probability, with non-shared ones scoring lower.

This chain connects TRBV4-3 to TRBJ2-1; perhaps TRBD2 as D (6 bases). The TCR originated in a man younger than 45 in good health. Input material: naive CD4+ T cells sorted from blood. Subset described: CD45RA+ positively selected. CDR3 nucleotides: TGCGCCAGCAGCCAGGGGATAGCGGAGAGCTCCTACAATGAGCAGTTCTTC. It specifies CASSQGIAESSYNEQFF.